This T cell receptor beta chain was identified in a study of T cells in Graves' hyperthyroidism and ophthalmopathy. Using RNA transcripts as the source, TCR beta CDR3 regions were amplified. The TCR CDR3 first-round RT-PCR relied on the HTBI primer set. TCRdb itself ran the multiplex PCR reads through MiXCR, one entry per CDR3 protein. The sample yields around 400,000 distinct CDR3 sequences, 13% to 15% seen once. This CDR3 comprises 14 residues. The germline V gene has CDR1 MNHNS and CDR2 SASEGT. Trimming pared 7 bases from V and 5 bases from J, leaving 14 bases between. Sequenced sample: blood. This TCR was recovered from a woman in her sixties with Graves' ophthalmopathy. The chain joins TRBV6-1 to TRBJ2-2; tentatively, D is TRBD1 (6 bases). The CDR3 here is CASILHRETGELFF. DNA of the CDR3: TGTGCCAGCATTCTACACAGGGAAACCGGGGAGCTGTTTTTT.